A single sample is the source of the 7 T cell receptor beta chains below, sequenced in a study of CD8 T cell repertoires and HIV-1 epitope variants. This table comes from immunoSEQ multiplex PCR, and its TCRdb copy is limited to in-frame clones, with some not included. The sample gives 80,000 to 95,000 clones, roughly 81% of which show up once; approximately 24% is in the top ten. The sample comprised uncultured baseline CD8+ T cells from peripheral blood mononuclear cells (PBMCs). The receptors were sampled from a male donor with HIV.

In this sample, this clone turned up once. In nucleotides, the CDR3 is TGTGCCAGCAGCGCAGGGACAGAATATAATTCACCCCTCCACTTT. It encodes CASSAGTEYNSPLHF. The chain combines TRBV7-3 with TRBJ1-6, with 7 bases aligning to TRBD1. This CDR3 is built from 15 residues. Germline CDR1 SGHTA, CDR2 FQGTGA. J lost 4 bases, V lost 5 bases, and 5 bases had no gene match.

The CDR3 is CSVEGNEQFF. CDR3 bases: TGCAGCGTTGAAGGCAATGAGCAGTTCTTC. The chain carries TRBV29-1 and TRBJ2-1; D gene uncertain. V was trimmed by 1 base and J by 6 bases, leaving 1 base between them. Germline CDR1 SQVTM, CDR2 ANQGSEA. The CDR3 is 10 residues long.

The V call is TRBV2, the J call TRBJ1-2; no firm D call. The CDR3 contains 14 residues. Germline V CDR1 and CDR2: SNHLY, FYNNEI. V shed 5 bases and J shed 0 bases, with 10 bases lying between them. CDR3 DNA sequence: TGTGCCAGCAGTCCCTCCCAAGCTAACTATGGCTACACCTTC. Encoded protein: CASSPSQANYGYTF.

This chain connects TRBV9 to TRBJ2-1; tentative D call: TRBD1 (8 bases). V was trimmed by 4 bases and J by 8 bases, leaving 22 bases between them. CDR1 and CDR2 from the germline V gene are SGDLS and YYNGEE. This CDR3 is 16 amino acids long. The CDR3 nucleotides read TGTGCCAGCAGCATCCAGACAGGGGAGGGTTCGGATGAGCAGTTCTTC. Its translation: CASSIQTGEGSDEQFF.

The table lists this clone with a count of one. The CDR3 DNA reads as TGTGCCAGTAGCCGGAGGGGACCGGCGAGCTCCTACGAGCAGTACTTC. Encoded protein: CASSRRGPASSYEQYF. The chain has TRBV19 and TRBJ2-7, with TRBD2 as a possible D gene (6 bases). CDR1 is LNHDA, CDR2 SQIVND, per germline (reference sequence). The CDR3 length is 16 residues. V was cut by 6 bases and J by 0 bases, with 18 bases left in between.

J is TRBJ2-1 and V is TRBV29-1, with TRBD2 identical over 14 bases. The CDR3 contains 14 residues. CDR1 and CDR2 (germline): SQVTM, ANQGSEA. After removal of 4 bases from V and 10 bases from J, the junction contained 6 bases not matched to a gene. CDR3 protein: CSVGTSGGTMEQFF. In DNA, the CDR3 is TGCAGCGTTGGGACTAGCGGGGGGACCATGGAGCAGTTCTTC.

The chain combines TRBV9 with TRBJ1-2; the match to TRBD1 covers 7 bases. This CDR3 comprises 12 residues. The V gene's germline CDR1 is SGDLS and CDR2 YYNGEE. V lost 5 bases, J lost 6 bases, and 4 bases stayed unmatched. The CDR3 DNA sequence: TGTGCCAGCAGTCAAACAGGGGATGGCTACACCTTC. Protein product: CASSQTGDGYTF.